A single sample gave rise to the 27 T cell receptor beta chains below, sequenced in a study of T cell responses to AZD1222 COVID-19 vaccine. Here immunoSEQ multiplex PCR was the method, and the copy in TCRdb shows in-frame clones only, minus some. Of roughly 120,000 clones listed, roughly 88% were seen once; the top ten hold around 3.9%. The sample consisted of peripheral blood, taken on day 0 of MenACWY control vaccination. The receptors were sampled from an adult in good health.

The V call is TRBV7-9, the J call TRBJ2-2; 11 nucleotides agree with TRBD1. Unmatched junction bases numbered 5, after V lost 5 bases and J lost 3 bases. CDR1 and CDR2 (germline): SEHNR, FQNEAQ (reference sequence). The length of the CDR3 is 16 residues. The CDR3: CASSLGQGAYTGELFF. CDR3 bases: TGTGCCAGCAGCCTAGGACAGGGGGCTTACACCGGGGAGCTGTTTTTT. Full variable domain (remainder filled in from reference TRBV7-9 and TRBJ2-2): DTGVSQNPRHKITKRGQNVTFRCDPISEHNRLYWYRQTLGQGPEFLTYFQNEAQLEKSRLLSDRFSAERPKGSFSTLEIQRTEQGDSAMYLCASSLGQGAYTGELFFGEGSRLTVL.

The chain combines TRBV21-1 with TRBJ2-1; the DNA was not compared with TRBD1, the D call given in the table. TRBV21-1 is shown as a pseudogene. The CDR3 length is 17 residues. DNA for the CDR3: TGTGCCAGCAGCAAACAGCTGGGGCAGGGTATACACAATGAGCAGTTCTTC. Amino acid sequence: CASSKQLGQGIHNEQFF.

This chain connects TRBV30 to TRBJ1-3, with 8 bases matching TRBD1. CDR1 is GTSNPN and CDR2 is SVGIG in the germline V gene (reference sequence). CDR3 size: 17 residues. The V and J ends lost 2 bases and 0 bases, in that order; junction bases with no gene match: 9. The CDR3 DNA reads TGTGCCTGGAGTCCTCTGACAGGGGATTTCTCTGGAAACACCATATATTTT. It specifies CAWSPLTGDFSGNTIYF.

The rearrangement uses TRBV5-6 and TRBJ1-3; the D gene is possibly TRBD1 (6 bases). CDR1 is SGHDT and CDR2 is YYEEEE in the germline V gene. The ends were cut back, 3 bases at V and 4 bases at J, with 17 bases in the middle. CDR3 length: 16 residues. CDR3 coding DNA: TGTGCCAGCAGCTACGCACGGGCAGGGGTAGGAAACACCATATATTTT. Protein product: CASSYARAGVGNTIYF.

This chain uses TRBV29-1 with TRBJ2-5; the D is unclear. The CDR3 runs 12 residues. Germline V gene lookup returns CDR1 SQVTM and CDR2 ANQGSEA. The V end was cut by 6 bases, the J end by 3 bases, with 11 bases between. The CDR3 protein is CSVGPPEETQYF. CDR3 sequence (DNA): TGCAGCGTAGGACCCCCCGAAGAGACCCAGTACTTC.

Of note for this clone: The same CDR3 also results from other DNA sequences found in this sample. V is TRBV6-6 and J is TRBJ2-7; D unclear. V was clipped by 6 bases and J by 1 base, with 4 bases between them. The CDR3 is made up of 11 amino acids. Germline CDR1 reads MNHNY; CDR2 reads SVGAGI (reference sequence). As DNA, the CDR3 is TGTGCCAGCAGCCCTTCCTACGAGCAGTACTTC. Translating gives CASSPSYEQYF.

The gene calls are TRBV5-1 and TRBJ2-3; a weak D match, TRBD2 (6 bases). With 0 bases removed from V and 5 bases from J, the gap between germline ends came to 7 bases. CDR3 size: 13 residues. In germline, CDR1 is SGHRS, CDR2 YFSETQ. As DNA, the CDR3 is TGCGCCAGCAGCTTGGCGGGGGAAGATACGCAGTATTTT. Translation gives CASSLAGEDTQYF.

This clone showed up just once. The CDR3 region is CAISDPYAAGNTIYF. The CDR3 coding sequence is TGTGCCATCAGTGACCCCTATGCAGCTGGAAACACCATATATTTT. V and J are TRBV10-3 and TRBJ1-3; unclear D gene. V was cut by 3 bases and J by 2 bases, with 11 bases left in between. The CDR3 contains 15 residues. The V gene's germline CDR1 is ENHRY and CDR2 SYGVKD.

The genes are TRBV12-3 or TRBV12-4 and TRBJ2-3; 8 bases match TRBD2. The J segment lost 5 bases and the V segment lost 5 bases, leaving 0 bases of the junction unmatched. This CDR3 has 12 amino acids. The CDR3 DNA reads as TGTGCCAGCAGTCGGGGGGGAGATACGCAGTATTTT. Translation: CASSRGGDTQYF.

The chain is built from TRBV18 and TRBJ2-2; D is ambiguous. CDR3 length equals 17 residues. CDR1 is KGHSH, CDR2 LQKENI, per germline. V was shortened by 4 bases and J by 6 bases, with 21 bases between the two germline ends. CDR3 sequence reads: CASSRLGPQRNAGELFF. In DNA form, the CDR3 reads TGTGCCAGCTCACGTTTGGGCCCCCAGCGAAACGCCGGGGAGCTGTTTTTT.

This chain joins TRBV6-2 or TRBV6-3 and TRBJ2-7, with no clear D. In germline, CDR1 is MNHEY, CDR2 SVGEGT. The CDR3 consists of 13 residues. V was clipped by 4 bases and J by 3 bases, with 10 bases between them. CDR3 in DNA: TGTGCCAGCAGTTTAGTCTCGGGCTACGAGCAGTACTTC. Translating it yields CASSLVSGYEQYF.

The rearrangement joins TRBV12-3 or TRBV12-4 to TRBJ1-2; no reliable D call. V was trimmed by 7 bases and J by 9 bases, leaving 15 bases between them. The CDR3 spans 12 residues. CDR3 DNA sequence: TGTGCCAGCAAAAGGAAGGGTTGGAGCTACACCTTC. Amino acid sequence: CASKRKGWSYTF.

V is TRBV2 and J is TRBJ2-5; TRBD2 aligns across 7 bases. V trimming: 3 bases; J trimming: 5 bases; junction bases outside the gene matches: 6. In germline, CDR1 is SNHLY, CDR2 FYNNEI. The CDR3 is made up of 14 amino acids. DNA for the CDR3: TGTGCCAGCAGTGAGAAGCCCGGGGGGGAGACCCAGTACTTC. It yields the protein CASSEKPGGETQYF.

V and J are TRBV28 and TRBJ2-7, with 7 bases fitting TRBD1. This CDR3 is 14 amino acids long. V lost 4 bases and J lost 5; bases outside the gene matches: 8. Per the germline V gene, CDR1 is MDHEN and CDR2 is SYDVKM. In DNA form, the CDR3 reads TGTGCCAGCAGTTCCGGGACAGAGATACACGAGCAGTACTTC. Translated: CASSSGTEIHEQYF.

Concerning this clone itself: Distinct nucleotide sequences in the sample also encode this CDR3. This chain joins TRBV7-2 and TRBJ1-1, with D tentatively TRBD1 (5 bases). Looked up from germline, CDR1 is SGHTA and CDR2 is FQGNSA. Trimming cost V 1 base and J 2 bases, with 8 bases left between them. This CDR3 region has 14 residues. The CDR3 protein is CASSLGGFNTEAFF. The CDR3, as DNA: TGTGCCAGCAGCTTAGGGGGCTTTAACACTGAAGCTTTCTTT.

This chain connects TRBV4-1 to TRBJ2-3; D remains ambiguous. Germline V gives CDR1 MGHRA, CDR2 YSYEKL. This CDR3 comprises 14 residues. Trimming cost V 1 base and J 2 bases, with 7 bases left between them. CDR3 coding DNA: TGCGCCAGCAGCCAAGTCGGACCCACAGATACGCAGTATTTT. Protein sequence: CASSQVGPTDTQYF.

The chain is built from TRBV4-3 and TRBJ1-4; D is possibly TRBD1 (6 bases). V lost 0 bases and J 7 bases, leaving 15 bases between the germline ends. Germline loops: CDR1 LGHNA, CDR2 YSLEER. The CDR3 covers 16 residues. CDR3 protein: CASSQDTGEGGEKLFF. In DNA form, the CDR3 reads TGCGCCAGCAGCCAAGATACGGGGGAAGGGGGTGAAAAACTGTTTTTT.

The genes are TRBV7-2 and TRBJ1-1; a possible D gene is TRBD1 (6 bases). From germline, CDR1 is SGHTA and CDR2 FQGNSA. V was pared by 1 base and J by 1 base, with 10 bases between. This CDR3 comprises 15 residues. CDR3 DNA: TGTGCCAGCAGCTTAGATGGGACACCGAACACTGAAGCTTTCTTT. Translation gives CASSLDGTPNTEAFF.

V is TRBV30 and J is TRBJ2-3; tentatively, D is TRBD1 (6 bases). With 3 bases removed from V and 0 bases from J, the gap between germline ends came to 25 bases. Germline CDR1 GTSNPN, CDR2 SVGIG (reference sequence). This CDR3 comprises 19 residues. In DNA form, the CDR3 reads TGTGCCTGGAGGACCTATCCAATCGCAGGGGTTCCTAGCACAGATACGCAGTATTTT. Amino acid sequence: CAWRTYPIAGVPSTDTQYF.

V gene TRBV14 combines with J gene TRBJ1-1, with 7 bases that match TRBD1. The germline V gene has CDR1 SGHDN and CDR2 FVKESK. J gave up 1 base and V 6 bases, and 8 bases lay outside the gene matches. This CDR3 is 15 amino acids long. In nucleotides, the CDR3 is TGTGCCAGCAGGAAGGGACAGAAAGAGAACACTGAAGCTTTCTTT. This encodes CASRKGQKENTEAFF. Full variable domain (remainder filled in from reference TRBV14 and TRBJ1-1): EAGVTQFPSHSVIEKGQTVTLRCDPISGHDNLYWYRRVMGKEIKFLLHFVKESKQDESGMPNNRFLAERTGGTYSTLKVQPAELEDSGVYFCASRKGQKENTEAFFGQGTRLTVV.

The CDR3 DNA sequence: TGTGCCAGCAGGGAAAGGGGTTATATAGCAACTAATGAAAAACTGTTTTTT. Amino acid sequence: CASRERGYIATNEKLFF. The genes are TRBV2 and TRBJ1-4, with D possibly matching TRBD1 (5 bases). This CDR3 is 17 amino acids long. Trimming removed 6 bases at V and 0 bases at J, with 17 bases between. Germline CDR1 is SNHLY and CDR2 is FYNNEI.

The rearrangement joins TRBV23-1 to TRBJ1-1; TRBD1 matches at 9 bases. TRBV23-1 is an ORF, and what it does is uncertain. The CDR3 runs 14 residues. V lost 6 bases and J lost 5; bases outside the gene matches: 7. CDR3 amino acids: CASSPGQGGTEAFF. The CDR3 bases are TGCGCCAGCAGCCCGGGACAGGGAGGGACTGAAGCTTTCTTT.

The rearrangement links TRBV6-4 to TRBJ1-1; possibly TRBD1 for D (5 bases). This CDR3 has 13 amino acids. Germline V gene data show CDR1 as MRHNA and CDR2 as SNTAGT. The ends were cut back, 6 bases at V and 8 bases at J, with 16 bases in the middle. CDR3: CASRGNGGGEAFF. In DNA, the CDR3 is TGTGCCAGCAGGGGAAATGGGGGAGGCGAAGCTTTCTTT.

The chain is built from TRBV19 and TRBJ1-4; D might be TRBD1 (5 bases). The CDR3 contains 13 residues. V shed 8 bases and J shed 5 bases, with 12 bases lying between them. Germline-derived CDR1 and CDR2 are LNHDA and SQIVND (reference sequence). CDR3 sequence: CASRGTSNEKLFF. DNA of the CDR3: TGTGCCAGTCGGGGGACCTCGAATGAAAAACTGTTTTTT.

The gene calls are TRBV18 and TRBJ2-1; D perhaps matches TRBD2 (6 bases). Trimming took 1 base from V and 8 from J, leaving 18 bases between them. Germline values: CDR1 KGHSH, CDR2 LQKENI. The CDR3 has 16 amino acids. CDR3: CASSPLPLGLTHEQFF. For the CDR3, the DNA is TGTGCCAGCTCACCACTGCCTTTGGGACTTACTCATGAGCAGTTCTTC.

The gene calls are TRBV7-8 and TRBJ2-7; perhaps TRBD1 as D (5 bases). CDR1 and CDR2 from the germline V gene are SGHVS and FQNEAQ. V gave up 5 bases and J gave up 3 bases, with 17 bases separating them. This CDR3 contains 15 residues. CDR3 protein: CASSAPGYEIYEQYF. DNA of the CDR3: TGTGCCAGCAGCGCACCAGGGTACGAAATCTACGAGCAGTACTTC.

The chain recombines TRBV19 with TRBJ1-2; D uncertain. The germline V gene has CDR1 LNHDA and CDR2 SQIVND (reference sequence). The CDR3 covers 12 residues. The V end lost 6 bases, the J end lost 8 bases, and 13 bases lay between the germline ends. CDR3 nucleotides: TGTGCCAGTAGCAAAGGCCTCCCCGGCTACACCTTC. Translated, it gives CASSKGLPGYTF.